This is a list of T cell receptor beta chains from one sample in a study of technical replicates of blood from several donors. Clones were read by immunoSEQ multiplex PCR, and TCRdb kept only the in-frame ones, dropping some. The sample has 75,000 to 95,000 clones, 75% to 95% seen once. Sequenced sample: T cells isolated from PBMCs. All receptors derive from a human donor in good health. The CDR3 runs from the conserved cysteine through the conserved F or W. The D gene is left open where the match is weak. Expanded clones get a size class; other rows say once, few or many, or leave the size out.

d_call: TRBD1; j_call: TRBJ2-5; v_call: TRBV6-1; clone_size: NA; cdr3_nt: TGTGCCAGCAGTAAATCACAGGGGTTATTAGAGACCCAGTACTTC; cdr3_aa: CASSKSQGLLETQYF
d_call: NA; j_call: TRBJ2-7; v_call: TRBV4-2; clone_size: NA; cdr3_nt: TGTGCCAGCAGCCAAGAGCGTAGCGGTCCCTACGAGCAGTACTTC; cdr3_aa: CASSQERSGPYEQYF
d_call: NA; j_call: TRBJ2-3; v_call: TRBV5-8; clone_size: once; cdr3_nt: TGTGCCAGCAGCCGCGGCATTGGTACCACAGATACGCAGTATTTT; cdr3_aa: CASSRGIGTTDTQYF
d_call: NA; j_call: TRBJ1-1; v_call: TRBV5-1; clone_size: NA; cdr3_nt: TGCGCCAGCAGCTTGGTTGGGGGCTTGACTGAAGCTTTCTTT; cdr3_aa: CASSLVGGLTEAFF
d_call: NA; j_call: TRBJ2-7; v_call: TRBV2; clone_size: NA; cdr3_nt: TGTGCCAGCACTGGACAGCGGAACTACGAGCAGTACTTC; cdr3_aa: CASTGQRNYEQYF
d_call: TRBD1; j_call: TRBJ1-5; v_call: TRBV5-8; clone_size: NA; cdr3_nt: TGTGCCAGCAGCTTGAGGGGGCAGGGTCAGCCCCAGCATTTT; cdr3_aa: CASSLRGQGQPQHF
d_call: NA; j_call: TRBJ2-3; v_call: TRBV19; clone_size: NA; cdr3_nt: TGTGCCAGTAGTATTACTAGATCGGCTGCGGCGTATTTT; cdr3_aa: CASSITRSAAAYF
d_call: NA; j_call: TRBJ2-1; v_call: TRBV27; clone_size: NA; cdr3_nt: TGTGCCAGCAGTTTAGGGCAGGTAACCTACAATGAGCAGTTCTTC; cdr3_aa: CASSLGQVTYNEQFF
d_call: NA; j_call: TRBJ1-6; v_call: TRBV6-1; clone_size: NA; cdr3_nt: TGTGCCAGCAGTGAATGGGAGTCACCCCTCCACTTT; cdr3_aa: CASSEWESPLHF
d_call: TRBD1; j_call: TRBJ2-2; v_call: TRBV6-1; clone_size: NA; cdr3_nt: TGTGCCAGCAGTGAAGCTGCGCAGGGGGAATTGAACACCGGGGAGCTGTTTTTT; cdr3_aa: CASSEAAQGELNTGELFF
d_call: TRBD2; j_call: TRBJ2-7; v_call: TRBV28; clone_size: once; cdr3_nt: TGTGCCAGCAGTTTGGAACCTAGCGGGTCTACCTACGAGCAGTACTTC; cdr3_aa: CASSLEPSGSTYEQYF
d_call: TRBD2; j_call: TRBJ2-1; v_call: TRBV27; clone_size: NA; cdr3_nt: TGTGCCAGCAGTTTATGGCTAGCGGGTGAGCAGTTCTTC; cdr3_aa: CASSLWLAGEQFF
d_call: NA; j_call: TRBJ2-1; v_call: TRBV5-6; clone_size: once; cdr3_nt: TGTGCCAGCAGCTTGGCTCTGTACAATGAGCAGTTCTTC; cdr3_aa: CASSLALYNEQFF
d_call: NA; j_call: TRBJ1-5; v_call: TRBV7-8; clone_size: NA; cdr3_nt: TGTGCCAGCAGCTGGCGGGGTGGCAATCAGCCCCAGCATTTT; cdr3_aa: CASSWRGGNQPQHF
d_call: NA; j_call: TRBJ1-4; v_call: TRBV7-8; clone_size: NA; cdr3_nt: TGTGCCAGCAGCTTAGTTGCAGGGCGTGGTGAAAAACTGTTTTTT; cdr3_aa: CASSLVAGRGEKLFF
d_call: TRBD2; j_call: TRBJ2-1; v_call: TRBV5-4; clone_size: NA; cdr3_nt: TGTGCCAGCAGCTTGCTTCCGGGAGGGTACAATGAGCAGTTCTTC; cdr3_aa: CASSLLPGGYNEQFF
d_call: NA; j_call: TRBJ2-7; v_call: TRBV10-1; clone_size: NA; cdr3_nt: TGCGCCAGCAGTCCCTCGGGGATGCGGGAGCAGTACTTC; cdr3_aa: CASSPSGMREQYF
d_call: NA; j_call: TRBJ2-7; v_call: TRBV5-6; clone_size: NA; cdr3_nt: TGTGCCAGCAGCTTGGAGGGGCCCCTCTCCTACGAGCAGTACTTC; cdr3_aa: CASSLEGPLSYEQYF
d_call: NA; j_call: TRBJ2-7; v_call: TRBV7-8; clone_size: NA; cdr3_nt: TGTGCCAGCAGCCTTATCTCGGGGGGCCCGGGCGAGCAGTACTTC; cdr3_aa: CASSLISGGPGEQYF
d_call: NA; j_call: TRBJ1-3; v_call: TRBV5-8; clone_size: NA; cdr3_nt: TGTGCCAGCAGCTTGACGGCAGGGACTGGAAACACCATATATTTT; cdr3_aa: CASSLTAGTGNTIYF
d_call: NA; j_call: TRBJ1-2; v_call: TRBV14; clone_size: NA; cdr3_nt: TGTGCCAGCAGCCAAGAGGGCTTTTACTATGGCTACACCTTC; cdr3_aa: CASSQEGFYYGYTF
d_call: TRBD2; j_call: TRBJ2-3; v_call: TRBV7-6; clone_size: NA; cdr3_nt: TGTGCCAGCAGCTTAGGGCTAGCGGGGCCTATTAGCACAGATACGCAGTATTTT; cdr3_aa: CASSLGLAGPISTDTQYF
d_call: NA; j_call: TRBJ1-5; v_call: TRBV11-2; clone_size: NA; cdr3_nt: TGTGCCAGCAGCTTAGACAGGGTTCAGCCCCAGCATTTT; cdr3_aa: CASSLDRVQPQHF
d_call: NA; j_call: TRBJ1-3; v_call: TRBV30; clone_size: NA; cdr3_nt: TGTGCCCTGGGGCGGGGTCGGCAAGGAAACACCATATATTTT; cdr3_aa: CALGRGRQGNTIYF
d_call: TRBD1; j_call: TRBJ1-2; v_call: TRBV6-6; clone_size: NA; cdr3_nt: TGTGCCAGCAGTTACGGGAACAGGGGCTTGGAGGGCTACACCTTC; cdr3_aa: CASSYGNRGLEGYTF
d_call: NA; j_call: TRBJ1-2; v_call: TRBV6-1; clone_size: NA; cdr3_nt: TGTGCCAGCAGTGAAGCGATGGGCGACTATGGCTACACCTTC; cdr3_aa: CASSEAMGDYGYTF
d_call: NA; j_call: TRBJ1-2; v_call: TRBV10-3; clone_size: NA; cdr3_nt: TGTGCCATCAGTGAATTAACGGATCCCGAGCGTGGCTACACCTTC; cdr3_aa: CAISELTDPERGYTF
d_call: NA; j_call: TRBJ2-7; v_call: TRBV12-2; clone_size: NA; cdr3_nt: TGTGCAAGTCGCTTAGTTGGCAGGTACTACGAGCAGTACTTC; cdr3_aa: CASRLVGRYYEQYF
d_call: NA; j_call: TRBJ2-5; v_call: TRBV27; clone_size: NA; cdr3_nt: TGTGCCAGCAGTCTCCCCTCAGCGGACCCCCAAGAGACCCAGTACTTC; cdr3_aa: CASSLPSADPQETQYF
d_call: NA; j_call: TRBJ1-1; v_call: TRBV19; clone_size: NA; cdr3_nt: TGTGCCAGTATCAACCTACCAAGGAACACTGAAGCTTTCTTT; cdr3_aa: CASINLPRNTEAFF
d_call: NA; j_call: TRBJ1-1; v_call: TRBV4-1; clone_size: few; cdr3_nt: TGCGCCAGCAGCCAAGAGGGGCGACAGCTTGAAGCTTTCTTT; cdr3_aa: CASSQEGRQLEAFF
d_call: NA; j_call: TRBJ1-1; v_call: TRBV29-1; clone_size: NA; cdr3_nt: TGCAGCGTTGATGAGAATGAGTATCTCGCTTTCTTT; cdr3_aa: CSVDENEYLAFF
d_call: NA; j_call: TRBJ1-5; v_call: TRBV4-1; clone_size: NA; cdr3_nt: TGCGCCAGCAGCCAACTCCAGGGTATTCAGCCCCAGCATTTT; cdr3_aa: CASSQLQGIQPQHF
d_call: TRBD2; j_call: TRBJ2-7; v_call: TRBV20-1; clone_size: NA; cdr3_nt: TGCAGTGGCCTAGCGGGCTACGAGCAGTACTTC; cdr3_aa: CSGLAGYEQYF
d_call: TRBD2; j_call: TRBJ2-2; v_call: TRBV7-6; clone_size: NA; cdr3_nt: TGTGCCAGCAGCTTAGAGACTAGCATTACGAACACCGGGGAGCTGTTTTTT; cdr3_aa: CASSLETSITNTGELFF
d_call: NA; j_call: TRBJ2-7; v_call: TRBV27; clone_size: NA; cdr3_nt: TGTGCCAGCACCCTATTAAAGAGGAGCTCCTACGAGCAGTACTTC; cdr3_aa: CASTLLKRSSYEQYF
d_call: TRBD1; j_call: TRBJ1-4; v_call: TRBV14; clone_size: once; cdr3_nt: TGTGCCAGCAGCCTCGGGACAGCACTTGCCTGGGGTAATGAAAAACTGTTTTTT; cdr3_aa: CASSLGTALAWGNEKLFF
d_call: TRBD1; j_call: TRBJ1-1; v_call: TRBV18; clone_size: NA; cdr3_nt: TGTGCCAGCTCGCTCCGGGACAGGGTCACGCCGAACACTGAAGCTTTCTTT; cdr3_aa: CASSLRDRVTPNTEAFF
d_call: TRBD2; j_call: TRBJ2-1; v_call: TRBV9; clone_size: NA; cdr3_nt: TGTGCCAGCAGCGCTAGCGGTATGTCCTACAATGAGCAGTTCTTC; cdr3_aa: CASSASGMSYNEQFF
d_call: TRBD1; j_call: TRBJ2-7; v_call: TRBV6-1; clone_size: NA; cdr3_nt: TGTGCCAGCAGTATACCCGGGACAGGGGTCGAGCAGTACTTC; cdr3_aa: CASSIPGTGVEQYF
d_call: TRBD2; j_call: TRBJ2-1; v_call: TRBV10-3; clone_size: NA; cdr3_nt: TGTGCCATCAGTGGGACTAGCCGCGATGGAGGGCAGTTCTTC; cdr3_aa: CAISGTSRDGGQFF
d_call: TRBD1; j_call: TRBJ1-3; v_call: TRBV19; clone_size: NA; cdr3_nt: TGTGCCAGTAGTATAGATCTCGGGACAGTACCTGCCGCGACCTCTGGAAACACCATATATTTT; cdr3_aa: CASSIDLGTVPAATSGNTIYF
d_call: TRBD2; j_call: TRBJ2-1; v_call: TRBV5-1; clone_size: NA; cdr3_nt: TGCGCCAGCAGCTTGGCGGGACTAGCGGATTACAATGAGCAGTTCTTC; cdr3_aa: CASSLAGLADYNEQFF
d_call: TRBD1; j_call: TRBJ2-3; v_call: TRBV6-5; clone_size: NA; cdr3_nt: TGTGCCAGCAGTTCCGGGACAGGGGACACAGATACGCAGTATTTT; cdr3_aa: CASSSGTGDTDTQYF
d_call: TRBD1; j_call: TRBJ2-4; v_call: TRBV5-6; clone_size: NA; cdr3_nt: TGTGCCAGCAGCGTAAAACTCCGACAGGGCCGAAAGGCCAAAAACATTCAGTACTTC; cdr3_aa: CASSVKLRQGRKAKNIQYF
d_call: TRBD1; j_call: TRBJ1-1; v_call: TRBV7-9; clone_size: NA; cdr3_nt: TGTGCCAGCAGCCCGAGACAGGGGGGGACTGAAGCTTTCTTT; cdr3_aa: CASSPRQGGTEAFF
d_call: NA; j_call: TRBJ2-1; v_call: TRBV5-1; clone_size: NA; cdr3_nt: TGCGCCAGCAGCTTAGGGGGTAGTAGGTTTAACAATGAGCAGTTCTTC; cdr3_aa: CASSLGGSRFNNEQFF
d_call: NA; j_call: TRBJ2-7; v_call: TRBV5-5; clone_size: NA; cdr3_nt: TGTGCCAGCAGCTTGAGGCTGGACAGCTACGAGCAGTACTTC; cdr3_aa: CASSLRLDSYEQYF
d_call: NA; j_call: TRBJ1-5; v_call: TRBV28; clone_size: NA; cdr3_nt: TGTGCCAGCTCCCCTACTTATAGCAATCAGCCCCAGCATTTT; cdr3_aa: CASSPTYSNQPQHF
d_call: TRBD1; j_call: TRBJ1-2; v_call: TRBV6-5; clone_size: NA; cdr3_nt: TGTGCCAGCAGTACCGGACAGGGGGCGGTCTATGGCTACACCTTC; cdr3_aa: CASSTGQGAVYGYTF
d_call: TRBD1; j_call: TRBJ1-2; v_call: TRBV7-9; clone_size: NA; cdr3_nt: TGTGCCAGCAGCTTAGCCGGGAATCGACAGGGGGCGGAGGGCTACACCTTC; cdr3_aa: CASSLAGNRQGAEGYTF
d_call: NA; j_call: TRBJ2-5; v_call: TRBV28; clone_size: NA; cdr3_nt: TGTGCCAGCAGTCCGCCGACCTGGGGCCCCGTTTACTTC; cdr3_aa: CASSPPTWGPVYF
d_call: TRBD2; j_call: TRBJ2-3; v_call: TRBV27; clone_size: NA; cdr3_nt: TGTGCCAGCAGCCCATTTGGCGGGGGGTTCACAGATACGCAGTATTTT; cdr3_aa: CASSPFGGGFTDTQYF
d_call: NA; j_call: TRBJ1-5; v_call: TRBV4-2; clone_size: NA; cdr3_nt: TGTGCCAGCAGCCAAGACCCGGGTGATCAGCCCCAGCATTTT; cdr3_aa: CASSQDPGDQPQHF